This T cell receptor beta chain appears in the sequencing data of a study of CD8+ T cells in alopecia areata. The CDR3 totals 14 residues. The V gene lost 3 bases and the J gene lost 4 bases, with 9 bases spanning the gap. The germline V gene has CDR1 PRHDT and CDR2 FYEKMQ (reference sequence). To note about this clone: Its antigen is not known.

Extraction and reverse transcription of RNA yielded cDNA as the sequencing template. Libraries were prepared by immunoSEQ multiplex PCR; TCRdb keeps only in-frame clonotypes and omits some of them. This table holds more than 150,000 clones, under 60% found once. Treatment defined: oral pan-JAK inhibitor, 5-10 mg twice daily. Peripheral blood, together with lesional scalp punch biopsies, was collected from alopecia areata patients. Notes on the study in general: For patients receiving tofacitinib, scalp clonality and expanded CD8+ clones among the top 100 significantly decreased.

This specimen was CD8+ T cells sorted from blood, taken at week 24, from a patient treated with tofacitinib. The V gene is TRBV13, the J gene TRBJ1-4; D may be TRBD1 (6 bases). The source of this sequence is a human donor with alopecia areata. CDR3: CASSFGGFNEKLFF. CDR3 DNA: TGTGCCAGCAGCTTCGGGGGCTTTAATGAAAAACTGTTTTTT.